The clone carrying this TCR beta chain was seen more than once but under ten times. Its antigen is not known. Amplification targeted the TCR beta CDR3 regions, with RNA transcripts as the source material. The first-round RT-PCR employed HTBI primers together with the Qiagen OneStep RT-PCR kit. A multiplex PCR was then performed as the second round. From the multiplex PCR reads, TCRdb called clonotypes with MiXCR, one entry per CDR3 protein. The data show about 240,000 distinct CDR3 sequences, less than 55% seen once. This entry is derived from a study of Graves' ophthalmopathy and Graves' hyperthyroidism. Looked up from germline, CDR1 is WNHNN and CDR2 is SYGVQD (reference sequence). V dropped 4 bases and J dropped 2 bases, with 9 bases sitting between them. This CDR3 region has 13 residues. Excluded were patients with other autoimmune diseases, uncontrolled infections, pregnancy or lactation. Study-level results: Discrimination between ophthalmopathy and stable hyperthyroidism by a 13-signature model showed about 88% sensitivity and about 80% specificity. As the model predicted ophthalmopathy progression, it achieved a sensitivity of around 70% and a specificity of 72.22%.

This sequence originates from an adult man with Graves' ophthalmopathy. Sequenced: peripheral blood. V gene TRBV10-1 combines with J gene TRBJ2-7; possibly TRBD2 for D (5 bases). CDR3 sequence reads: CASSVPGTYEQYF. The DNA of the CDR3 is TGCGCCAGCAGTGTTCCGGGAACCTACGAGCAGTACTTC.